The clone carrying this TCR beta chain is a singleton in its sample. What it binds is unknown. A single base separates this from a much larger clone, so it may be a read error. Sample time point: newly diagnosed GD, antithyroid drugs for less than 3 months. RNA from PBMCs was the source of the TCR library. Researchers made TCR beta libraries by using iRepertoire HTBI primers and running Arm-PCR on CDR3 regions. Using its own MiXCR run on the multiplex PCR reads, TCRdb lists one record per CDR3 protein. Among 600,000 to 650,000 distinct CDR3 sequences listed, around 15% were seen once. This sample was included in a study of regulatory T cells in long-lasting Graves disease. General study points: TRBV28, TRBJ1-2 and TRBJ2-5 were segments that persistent disease favored.

This CDR3 has 12 residues. Germline-derived CDR1 and CDR2 are GTSNPN and SVGIG (reference sequence). V was trimmed by 4 bases and J by 0 bases, leaving 6 bases between them. This sample was shared with a second study, whose subject was T cells in Graves' hyperthyroidism and ophthalmopathy. Per that study: Exclusion followed for patients with uncontrolled infection, other autoimmune disease, pregnancy or lactation. An initial round of RT-PCR targeting the TCR CDR3 relied on the HTBI primer set.

This chain uses TRBV30 with TRBJ1-1; D remains unclear. The sample was peripheral blood mononuclear cells (PBMCs), taken at new diagnosis, from a patient treated with antithyroid drugs. The clonotype comes from a woman younger than 45 with Graves disease. The CDR3 DNA reads as TGTGCCTGGAACCAGATGAACACTGAAGCTTTCTTT. Its protein product is CAWNQMNTEAFF.